This T cell receptor beta chain was obtained from a study of T cell responses to AZD1222 COVID-19 vaccine. Regarding the study as a whole: The study identified only a handful of AZD1222 recipients as seropositive at baseline. It should be noted that donors were predominantly white British and more often female, and clonal diversity was possibly underestimated. Breadth and depth of Spike-specific TCRs rose after two AZD1222 doses. Sampling captured repertoires only after the peak T cell response.

On this clone itself: Its matching antigen is unknown.

Measured with immunoSEQ multiplex PCR; TCRdb has only the in-frame clones, and not every one. The sample lists roughly 150,000 clones, 80% to 95% seen once, with approximately 3.5% in the top ten. Looked up from germline, CDR1 is SNHLY and CDR2 is FYNNEI. The CDR3 consists of 14 residues. V lost 8 bases to trimming and J lost 7 bases; unmatched junction nucleotides: 6. The specimen comprised peripheral blood, sampled 28 days after the second AZD1222 dose. The chain combines TRBV2 with TRBJ1-5; 12 bases align to TRBD1. The clonotype was recovered from an adult who received the AZD1222 COVID-19 vaccine. The CDR3 sequence is CASSGTGGDQPQHF. Written as DNA, the CDR3 is TGTGCCAGCTCAGGGACAGGGGGCGACCAGCCCCAGCATTTT.